The next 8 T cell receptor beta chains were all read from a single sample in a study of T-cell reconstitution after alpha-beta-depleted transplantation in children. Preparing the TCRbeta library involved the use of unique molecular identifiers. TCRdb itself ran the PCR reads through MiXCR, one entry per CDR3 protein. The sample contains 210,000 or so distinct CDR3 sequences, about 9.5% of which appear only once. The sequencing here drew on PBMCs from the stem cell graft donor, taken from the stem cell graft. Source of these receptors: a human donor who donated a stem cell graft to a child with acute lymphoblastic leukemia.

This CDR3 reads CASSEYRGTGYGYTF. The CDR3 region has the DNA TGTGCCAGCAGTGAATATAGGGGGACAGGATATGGCTACACCTTC. The chain employs TRBV25-1 and TRBJ1-2, with 8 bases lining up with TRBD1. The CDR3 length is 15 residues. Germline loops: CDR1 MGHDK, CDR2 SYGVNS. Losses at the gene ends were 0 bases for V and 5 bases for J; bases not matched to a gene: 5.

The rearrangement uses TRBV5-1 and TRBJ1-6; D ambiguous. The CDR3 consists of 14 residues. Germline V lookup: CDR1 SGHRS, CDR2 YFSETQ. V lost 6 bases, J lost 7 bases, and 14 bases lay in between. CDR3 nucleotides: TGCGCCAGCACACCGGGGATGGAGAATTCACCCCTCCACTTT. It encodes CASTPGMENSPLHF.

The chain uses TRBV20-1 and TRBJ2-3, with 9 bases aligning to TRBD2. This CDR3 has 18 amino acids. With V trimmed by 3 bases and J by 3 bases, 16 bases remained unmatched. Germline CDR1 DFQATT, CDR2 SNEGSKA (reference sequence). CDR3 sequence (DNA): TGCAGTGCTAGGAAAGTCCAGCGGGGGGAGGGGGGAACAGATACGCAGTATTTT. Its translation is CSARKVQRGEGGTDTQYF.

This clonotype appeared a single time. This may be a read error: a much more frequent sequence differs by one nucleotide. The chain combines TRBV10-3 with TRBJ1-5; D may be TRBD1 (5 bases). CDR1 is ENHRY, CDR2 SYGVKD, per germline. The CDR3 runs to 14 residues. The CDR3 DNA reads TGTGCCATCAGACAGGTGGGAAGCAATCAGCCCGAGCATTTT. Protein: CAIRQVGSNQPEHF.

This clonotype was seen a handful of times. The chain is built from TRBV20-1 and TRBJ1-2; D gene uncertain. This CDR3 spans 13 amino acids. Trimming removed 3 bases from V and 6 bases from J, with 14 bases in between. Germline CDR1 is DFQATT and CDR2 is SNEGSKA (reference sequence). In nucleotides, the CDR3 is TGCAGTGCTAGGGCCAACACAGAGAATGGCTACACCTTC. Translated: CSARANTENGYTF.

In the case of this clonotype: One junction end does not reproduce the germline sequence, and a read error may be involved. The rearrangement uses TRBV12-3 or TRBV12-4 and TRBJ1-1; tentatively, D is TRBD1 (5 bases). The CDR3 runs 13 residues. This chain's CDR3 is CASSFSRVTESFF. CDR3 bases: TGTGCCAGCAGTTTCTCCAGGGTAACTGAATCTTTCTTT.

There are many counts of this clonotype. The chain carries TRBV14 and TRBJ2-3; no reliable D call. V was pared by 2 bases and J by 4 bases, with 10 bases between. This CDR3 has 14 amino acids. Germline-derived CDR1 and CDR2 are SGHDN and FVKESK. Here the CDR3 DNA reads TGTGCCAGCAGCCAACGGCTAGGGCCAGATACGCAGTATTTT. Translating gives CASSQRLGPDTQYF.

In this sample, this clonotype turned up a few times. This chain uses TRBV5-1 with TRBJ2-3; 9 bases fit TRBD2. This CDR3 is built from 14 residues. J was trimmed by 6 bases and V by 3 bases; bases with no gene match: 5. Looked up from germline, CDR1 is SGHRS and CDR2 is YFSETQ. The CDR3 is CASSWQGLADTQYF. Written as DNA, the CDR3 is TGCGCCAGCAGCTGGCAGGGACTAGCTGATACGCAGTATTTT. The whole variable domain, filled in from reference TRBV5-1 and TRBJ2-3, reads KAGVTQTPRYLIKTRGQQVTLSCSPISGHRSVSWYQQTPGQGLQFLFEYFSETQRNKGNFPGRFSGRQFSNSRSEMNVSTLELGDSALYLCASSWQGLADTQYFGPGTRLTVL.